This entry concerns a single T cell receptor beta chain. Assay used: immunoSEQ multiplex PCR; TCRdb lists only in-frame clones, some missing. The sample has about 60,000 clones; more than 70% are singletons. These data belong to a study of memory CD4+ T cells and cytomegalovirus serostatus. Single viable CD3+CD4+CD8-CD45RO+ cells were sorted as the memory CD4+ T cells. V trimming: 4 bases; J trimming: 10 bases; junction bases outside the gene matches: 10. The CDR3 extends over 14 amino acids. CDR1 SGHDN and CDR2 FVKESK come from the germline V gene. The sequence came from an adult in good health and CMV-seronegative. The sequenced sample consisted of memory CD4+ T cells from blood. The rearrangement uses TRBV14 and TRBJ1-1; 9 bases agree with TRBD1. The chain's CDR3 is CASSRDRGFLGAFF. CDR3 bases: TGTGCCAGCAGCCGAGACAGGGGGTTTCTTGGAGCTTTCTTT.